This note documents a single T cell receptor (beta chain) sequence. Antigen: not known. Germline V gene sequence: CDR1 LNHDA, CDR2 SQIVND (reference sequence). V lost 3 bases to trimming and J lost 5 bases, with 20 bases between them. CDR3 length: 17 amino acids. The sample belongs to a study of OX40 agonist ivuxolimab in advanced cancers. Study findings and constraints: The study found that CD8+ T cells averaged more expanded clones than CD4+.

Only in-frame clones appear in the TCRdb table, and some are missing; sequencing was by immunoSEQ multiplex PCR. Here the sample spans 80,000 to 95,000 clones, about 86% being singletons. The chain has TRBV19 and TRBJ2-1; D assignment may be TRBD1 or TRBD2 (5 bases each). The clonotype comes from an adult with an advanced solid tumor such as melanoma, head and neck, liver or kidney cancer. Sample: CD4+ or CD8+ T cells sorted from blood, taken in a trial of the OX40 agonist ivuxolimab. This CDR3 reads CASSISGTPNRNNEQFF. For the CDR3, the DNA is TGTGCCAGTAGTATCTCCGGGACCCCAAACAGAAACAATGAGCAGTTCTTC. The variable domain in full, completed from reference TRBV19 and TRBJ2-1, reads DGGITQSPKYLFRKEGQNVTLSCEQNLNHDAMYWYRQDPGQGLRLIYYSQIVNDFQKGDIAEGYSVSREKKESFPLTVTSAQKNPTAFYLCASSISGTPNRNNEQFFGPGTRLTVL.